One and the same sample provided the 18 T cell receptor beta chains below, sequenced in a study of T cell changes during pregnancy in multiple sclerosis (dated by TCRdb to about 2019). Library preparation employed the immunoSEQ multiplex PCR assay. Imported from immuneACCESS, the table was reduced by TCRdb to in-frame sequences with V and J called. These copies leave out some clones; in studies compared against another copy, an unresolved V gene accounts for under half, and the cause of the remainder is not known. The sample profile shows about 40,000 clones; 88% of them were found once. The ten largest clones add up to about 5% of the sample. The starting material was peripheral blood, obtained in the first trimester of pregnancy. All receptors come from a female donor in good health, enrolled as a control in a pregnancy study.

The gene calls are TRBV30 and TRBJ1-4, with D possibly matching TRBD1 (5 bases). Germline CDR1 and CDR2: GTSNPN and SVGIG (reference sequence). This CDR3 contains 14 residues. V gave up 0 bases and J gave up 4 bases, with 9 bases separating them. The CDR3, as DNA: TGTGCCTGGAGTGTACAGGAAGTTAATGAAAAACTGTTTTTT. It is translated as CAWSVQEVNEKLFF.

The chain employs TRBV4-2 and TRBJ2-7; D unclear. V was pared by 1 base and J by 7 bases, with 11 bases between. There are 13 residues in the CDR3. Per germline, CDR1 LGHNA and CDR2 YNFKEQ. CDR3 sequence reads: CASSQVHPGEQYF. DNA for the CDR3: TGTGCCAGCAGCCAAGTTCACCCCGGGGAGCAGTACTTC.

The chain links TRBV7-3 to TRBJ2-7, with 14 bases identical to TRBD2. V lost 3 bases, J lost 2 bases, and 9 bases stayed unmatched. The CDR3 has 18 amino acids. Germline CDR1 is SGHTA and CDR2 is FQGTGA. CDR3 residues: CASSFRGTSGGLPYEQYF. CDR3 coding DNA: TGTGCCAGCAGCTTCCGAGGGACTAGCGGGGGCCTACCCTACGAGCAGTACTTC.

This sequence joins TRBV6-5 and TRBJ2-7; tentatively, D is TRBD1 (5 bases). Trimming pared 1 base from V and 4 bases from J, leaving 14 bases between. The CDR3 is made up of 15 amino acids. CDR1 is MNHEY and CDR2 is SVGAGI in the germline V gene. CDR3 DNA: TGTGCCAGCAGTTACTTACAGGCTAGATCATACGAGCAGTACTTC. Translation: CASSYLQARSYEQYF.

This rearrangement joins TRBV5-6 to TRBJ1-2; 7 bases map to TRBD1. Germline V CDR1 and CDR2: SGHDT, YYEEEE. With 4 bases clipped from V and 8 bases from J, the junction kept 2 bases outside the gene matches. The length of the CDR3 is 11 residues. The DNA of the CDR3 is TGTGCCAGCAGCGTAGGGGGCGGCTACACCTTC. As protein: CASSVGGGYTF.

The V call is TRBV27, the J call TRBJ2-1; TRBD1 aligns across 8 bases. The CDR3 is 13 amino acids. Germline V gene sequence: CDR1 MNHEY, CDR2 SMNVEV (reference sequence). V was clipped by 2 bases and J by 10 bases; unmatched bases: 4. The CDR3 sequence is CASSLPGGAEQFF. The CDR3 DNA sequence: TGTGCCAGCAGTTTACCAGGGGGCGCGGAGCAGTTCTTC.

This sequence joins TRBV28 and TRBJ1-1; the D gene is possibly TRBD1 (5 bases). CDR1 MDHEN and CDR2 SYDVKM come from the germline V gene. The V end was cut by 3 bases, the J end by 1 base, with 12 bases between. This CDR3 is built from 15 residues. This CDR3 reads CASSLGSTGNTEAFF. The CDR3 DNA follows: TGTGCCAGCAGTTTGGGGTCAACAGGGAACACTGAAGCTTTCTTT.

The chain carries TRBV9 and TRBJ2-3; 7 bases map to TRBD2. V lost 7 bases to trimming and J lost 1 base; unmatched junction nucleotides: 3. Germline CDR1 SGDLS, CDR2 YYNGEE. The CDR3 sequence is 13 residues long. The CDR3 protein is CASGGVGTDTQYF. CDR3 sequence (DNA): TGTGCCAGCGGGGGGGTTGGCACAGATACGCAGTATTTT.

The chain employs TRBV10-3 and TRBJ2-7; 8 bases are shared with TRBD2. The V segment lost 3 bases and the J segment 3 bases; nucleotides outside the gene matches: 13. The V gene's germline CDR1 is ENHRY and CDR2 SYGVKD. This CDR3 is 17 amino acids long. The CDR3 nucleotides are TGTGCCATCAGTGAACCCGGGGGGGCCTCTCAACACTACGAGCAGTACTTC. Its protein product is CAISEPGGASQHYEQYF.

The genes are TRBV19 and TRBJ2-1; maybe TRBD1 (7 bases). V was shortened by 7 bases and J by 6 bases, with 19 bases between the two germline ends. The CDR3 consists of 15 residues. Germline lookup yields CDR1 LNHDA and CDR2 SQIVND (reference sequence). CDR3 in amino acids: CASTFRGTALNEQFF. As DNA, the CDR3 is TGTGCCAGTACCTTCCGGGGGACAGCACTCAATGAGCAGTTCTTC.

The genes are TRBV19 and TRBJ1-6; 7 nucleotides align to TRBD1. The CDR3 is 14 amino acids. The germline V gene encodes CDR1 LNHDA and CDR2 SQIVND (reference sequence). The V and J ends lost 4 bases and 7 bases, in that order; junction bases with no gene match: 4. CDR3 nucleotide sequence: TGTGCCAGTAGTACGACAGGGAAAAATTCACCCCTCCACTTT. Translation gives CASSTTGKNSPLHF.

The chain links TRBV7-9 to TRBJ1-2, with D unclear. V was trimmed by 1 base and J by 8 bases, leaving 5 bases between them. Germline V gene sequence: CDR1 SEHNR, CDR2 FQNEAQ (reference sequence). This CDR3 comprises 11 residues. CDR3 nucleotides: TGTGCCAGCAGCTTAGACTGGGGCTACACCTTC. Translated: CASSLDWGYTF.

The rearrangement uses TRBV9 and TRBJ1-1, with TRBD1 as a possible D gene (6 bases). Per germline, CDR1 SGDLS and CDR2 YYNGEE. The CDR3 runs 15 residues. Trimming took off 0 bases at V and 2 bases at J, with 11 bases between the two ends. In nucleotides, the CDR3 is TGTGCCAGCAGCGTAGGAGCGGGGGCCAACACTGAAGCTTTCTTT. Translating it yields CASSVGAGANTEAFF.

J is TRBJ2-5 and V is TRBV25-1; tentative D call: TRBD2 (5 bases). Between the trimmed V and J ends, which lost 3 bases and 2 bases, there was a span of 16 bases. Germline loops: CDR1 MGHDK, CDR2 SYGVNS. The CDR3 length is 16 residues. The CDR3 sequence: CASSDPRAKRQETQYF. The CDR3, as DNA: TGTGCCAGCAGTGACCCAAGAGCCAAGCGGCAAGAGACCCAGTACTTC.

This clone was seen just once. V gene TRBV7-9 combines with J gene TRBJ1-1; weak D call: TRBD1 (6 bases). Germline V gene sequence: CDR1 SEHNR, CDR2 FQNEAQ (reference sequence). Trimming took off 5 bases at V and 0 bases at J, with 16 bases between the two ends. CDR3 length equals 16 residues. CDR3 sequence: CASSPILGGMNTEAFF. The DNA for the CDR3 is TGTGCCAGCAGCCCGATTCTTGGGGGCATGAACACTGAAGCTTTCTTT.

The chain carries TRBV11-2 and TRBJ2-3, with 8 bases fitting TRBD2. The J segment lost 5 bases and the V segment lost 1 base, leaving 8 bases of the junction unmatched. The CDR3 is 16 residues long. The germline gives CDR1 SGHAT, CDR2 FQNNGV. CDR3 coding DNA: TGTGCCAGCAGCTTAGGGGCGGGGGGATCAGTAGATACGCAGTATTTT. Residues: CASSLGAGGSVDTQYF.

With regard to this clone: The junction departs from the called germline gene at one end, perhaps through a read error. The V and J genes are TRBV7-7 and TRBJ2-1, with TRBD2 identical over 7 bases. Germline assignment: CDR1 SSHAT and CDR2 FNYEAQ (reference sequence). The CDR3 has 13 residues. In DNA form, the CDR3 reads TGTGCTAGCAGCTTAGCCCGCGGGGGTGAGCAGTTCTTC. This encodes CASSLARGGEQFF.

J is TRBJ2-5 and V is TRBV4-1, with D maybe TRBD2 (5 bases). V dropped 4 bases and J dropped 2 bases, with 11 bases sitting between them. The CDR3 contains 14 residues. Germline CDR1 is MGHRA and CDR2 is YSYEKL. In DNA form, the CDR3 reads TGCGCCAGCAGCCCTCACGGGGATCAAGAGACCCAGTACTTC. Its translation is CASSPHGDQETQYF.